This passage covers 23 T cell receptor beta chains from one sample sequenced in a study of T cells after yellow fever vaccination. TCRdb redid the calling of the 5' RACE reads with MiXCR, one entry per CDR3 protein. This repertoire shows 500,000 to 700,000 distinct CDR3 sequences, 15% to 20% found once; its top ten account for roughly 13%. This specimen was PBMCs, taken 15 days after the yellow fever booster vaccination. These receptors originate from a man aged 25 to 45 who received the YFV17D yellow fever vaccine.

The CDR3 loop is CASSLMRDTEAFF. For the CDR3, the DNA is TGTGCCAGCAGCCTCATGAGGGACACTGAAGCTTTCTTT. The rearrangement uses TRBV3-1 and TRBJ1-1; D is ambiguous. Germline-derived CDR1 and CDR2 are LGHDT and YNNKEL (reference sequence). CDR3 length: 13 residues. Trimming left V 4 bases short and J 3 bases short, with 9 bases between.

Only one count was recorded for this clonotype. The chain uses TRBV5-5 and TRBJ2-5; D is unresolved. CDR3 length equals 16 residues. Germline V gene lookup returns CDR1 SGHKS and CDR2 YYEKEE (reference sequence). The V end lost 0 bases, the J end lost 5 bases, and 17 bases lay between the germline ends. CDR3 sequence reads: CASSLAASGSGETQYF. CDR3 DNA sequence: TGTGCCAGCAGCTTGGCCGCGTCAGGATCTGGGGAGACCCAGTACTTC.

This chain links TRBV7-9 with TRBJ2-7; TRBD2 matches at 8 bases. The CDR3 has 16 amino acids. Looked up from germline, CDR1 is SEHNR and CDR2 is FQNEAQ (reference sequence). Trimming took 5 bases from V and 3 from J; bases not matched to a gene: 12. DNA of the CDR3: TGTGCCAGCAGCCCGTCTGGCAGCGGGAGAAGCTACGAGCAGTACTTC. It specifies CASSPSGSGRSYEQYF.

This clonotype was detected a few times. The J gene is TRBJ2-5, the V gene TRBV28, with D perhaps given as TRBD1 or TRBD2 (5 bases each). Per germline, CDR1 MDHEN and CDR2 SYDVKM. Trimming left V 9 bases short and J 6 bases short, with 20 bases between. The CDR3 loop spans 14 amino acids. CDR3 sequence (DNA): TGTGCCAGTTCATCCGGGACCCACGCGAAGACCCAGTACTTC. Amino acid sequence: CASSSGTHAKTQYF.

The chain carries TRBV12-3 or TRBV12-4 and TRBJ2-3; 8 nucleotides align to TRBD2. The CDR3 spans 14 residues. The junction had 4 bases not matched to a gene; V was cut back by 2 bases and J by 6 bases. The CDR3 spells CASSLREGRDTQYF. CDR3 coding DNA: TGTGCCAGCAGTTTACGGGAGGGCCGTGATACGCAGTATTTT.

CDR3 region: CASSYSLLARDEQYF. The CDR3, as DNA: TGTGCCAGCAGTTACTCGTTACTAGCGCGGGACGAGCAGTACTTC. This chain links TRBV6-2 or TRBV6-3 with TRBJ2-7; 7 nucleotides line up with TRBD2. J gave up 5 bases and V 0 bases, and 7 bases lay outside the gene matches. Germline CDR1 and CDR2: MNHEY and SVGEGT. The CDR3 length is 15 residues.

The chain joins TRBV6-5 to TRBJ2-1, with TRBD2 matching 7 bases. This CDR3 is built from 13 residues. V shed 2 bases and J 8 bases; nucleotides not matched to a gene: 3. In germline, CDR1 is MNHEY, CDR2 SVGAGI. CDR3 DNA: TGTGCCAGCAGTTACGGGGAGGGCTATGAGCAGTTCTTC. Residues: CASSYGEGYEQFF.

The rearrangement joins TRBV6-2 or TRBV6-3 to TRBJ2-7; TRBD1 matches 7 bases. The CDR3 runs 15 residues. J gave up 7 bases and V 8 bases, and 17 bases lay outside the gene matches. Germline V gene data show CDR1 as MNHEY and CDR2 as SVGEGT. CDR3 nucleotides: TGTGCCAGCCAACCCGGGACAGTCACTTCTATGGAGCAGTACTTC. Its translation is CASQPGTVTSMEQYF.

This clonotype has just a few counts. The chain is built from TRBV19 and TRBJ2-1, with 10 positions matching TRBD2. The CDR3 runs 15 residues. The V gene end was trimmed by 4 bases and the J gene end by 4 bases; junction bases not matched to a gene: 4. The germline V gene encodes CDR1 LNHDA and CDR2 SQIVND (reference sequence). CDR3 nucleotides: TGTGCCAGTAGTACCAGAGCGGGAGGGTACAATGAGCAGTTCTTC. It encodes CASSTRAGGYNEQFF.

This clonotype was seen more than once but under ten times. V gene TRBV20-1 combines with J gene TRBJ1-2; the D is unclear. From germline, CDR1 is DFQATT and CDR2 SNEGSKA (reference sequence). The CDR3 extends over 13 amino acids. The V gene lost 3 bases and the J gene lost 2 bases, with 10 bases spanning the gap. The CDR3 is CSARDRENYGYTF. CDR3 coding DNA: TGCAGTGCTAGGGACCGGGAGAACTATGGCTACACCTTC.

The rearrangement links TRBV12-3 or TRBV12-4 to TRBJ1-5, with 9 bases fitting TRBD1. The CDR3 length is 15 residues. After removal of 8 bases from V and 1 base from J, the junction contained 6 bases not matched to a gene. CDR3 bases: TGTGCCAGCGGGCACGGGACAGGGAGCAATCAGCCCCAGCATTTT. This translates into CASGHGTGSNQPQHF.

This clonotype was seen a few times. V is TRBV6-5 and J is TRBJ2-5; 12 bases fit TRBD2. Trimming took 4 bases from V and 5 from J; bases not matched to a gene: 5. The CDR3 covers 15 residues. Germline CDR1 and CDR2: MNHEY and SVGAGI. Written as DNA, the CDR3 is TGTGCCAGCAGTTTAGGACTAGCGGGAATGGAGACCCAGTACTTC. It is translated as CASSLGLAGMETQYF.

This sequence joins TRBV18 and TRBJ2-1; 12 bases align to TRBD2. Unmatched junction bases numbered 6, after V lost 5 bases and J lost 4 bases. Germline-derived CDR1 and CDR2 are KGHSH and LQKENI. The CDR3 totals 16 residues. The CDR3 bases are TGTGCCAGCTCAGCGCTGACTAGCGGGAGTTACAATGAGCAGTTCTTC. It is translated as CASSALTSGSYNEQFF.

Ten or more counts support this clonotype. The chain combines TRBV19 with TRBJ2-1; 12 positions match TRBD2. The CDR3 consists of 13 residues. Germline trimming cut 8 bases from V and 5 bases from J; bases unmatched to any gene: 1. CDR1 is LNHDA, CDR2 SQIVND, per germline (reference sequence). Here the CDR3 reads CASRTSGNNEQFF. The CDR3 DNA follows: TGTGCCAGTCGGACTAGCGGGAACAATGAGCAGTTCTTC.

Only a few counts were recorded for this clonotype. This rearrangement joins TRBV6-1 to TRBJ2-1, with 9 bases identical to TRBD2. The length of the CDR3 is 16 residues. Unmatched junction bases numbered 11, after V lost 6 bases and J lost 5 bases. Looked up from germline, CDR1 is MNHNS and CDR2 is SASEGT. CDR3 amino acids: CASSFRSGGRDNEQFF. CDR3 sequence (DNA): TGTGCCAGCAGCTTCAGAAGCGGGGGGCGCGACAATGAGCAGTTCTTC.

This clonotype was seen only a few times. The rearrangement joins TRBV7-2 to TRBJ2-3; D perhaps matches TRBD2 (5 bases). V dropped 5 bases and J dropped 5 bases, with 11 bases sitting between them. This CDR3 is 13 amino acids long. Germline assignment: CDR1 SGHTA and CDR2 FQGNSA. CDR3 in amino acids: CASSRGRGDTQYF. CDR3 coding DNA: TGTGCCAGCAGCCGAGGACGGGGAGATACGCAGTATTTT.

A few counts support this clonotype. The chain is built from TRBV7-2 and TRBJ2-7, with TRBD2 matching over 7 bases. J gave up 7 bases and V 0 bases, and 9 bases lay outside the gene matches. This CDR3 region has 15 residues. Germline V gives CDR1 SGHTA, CDR2 FQGNSA. CDR3 DNA sequence: TGTGCCAGCAGCTTAGCGGCGGGAGCAACGGGGGAGCAGTACTTC. This sequence encodes CASSLAAGATGEQYF.

The CDR3 spells CSARDSQPGQSYEQYF. The DNA of the CDR3 is TGCAGTGCTAGAGATTCTCAGCCGGGACAGAGCTACGAGCAGTACTTC. The rearrangement links TRBV20-1 to TRBJ2-7; TRBD1 matches at 7 bases. The germline V gene encodes CDR1 DFQATT and CDR2 SNEGSKA (reference sequence). With 0 bases clipped from V and 3 bases from J, the junction kept 11 bases outside the gene matches. The CDR3 is 16 residues long.

There are a few counts of this clonotype. At one of its ends the junction is not consistent with the germline gene, which may arise from a read error. The V and J genes are TRBV7-8 and TRBJ2-7; D is possibly TRBD1 (6 bases). From germline, CDR1 is SGHVS and CDR2 FQNEAQ. CDR3 size: 11 residues. For the CDR3, the DNA is TGTGCCAGCACCAACGAAGGGACATCGGATTTC. Its protein product is CASTNEGTSDF.

The gene calls are TRBV4-2 and TRBJ2-2; 7 nucleotides match TRBD2. Germline loops: CDR1 LGHNA, CDR2 YNFKEQ. V gave up 4 bases and J gave up 4 bases; unmatched junction bases: 9. CDR3 length: 16 residues. The CDR3 loop is CASSPGRLCGTGELFF. In DNA form, the CDR3 reads TGTGCCAGCAGCCCCGGGAGGCTGTGCGGCACCGGGGAGCTGTTTTTT.

The chain links TRBV4-3 to TRBJ2-7; D might be TRBD2 (5 bases). Trimming removed 1 base at V and 4 bases at J, with 14 bases between. Germline CDR1 reads LGHNA; CDR2 reads YSLEER. The CDR3 runs 15 residues. The chain's CDR3 is CASSQGPVGSYEQYF. CDR3 DNA: TGCGCCAGCAGCCAAGGACCGGTGGGGAGTTACGAGCAGTACTTC.

This clonotype was recorded a few times. The chain is built from TRBV6-1 and TRBJ2-4; possible D gene TRBD1, 7 bases. The CDR3 length is 17 residues. Germline assignment: CDR1 MNHNS and CDR2 SASEGT. With 8 bases removed from V and 0 bases from J, the gap between germline ends came to 20 bases. As DNA, the CDR3 is TGTGCCAGCTACAGGGGACTCCCGACCTTAGCCAAAAACATTCAGTACTTC. Its protein product is CASYRGLPTLAKNIQYF.

In its sample, this clonotype was seen a few times. The chain recombines TRBV6-5 with TRBJ1-1; no definite D call. From germline, CDR1 is MNHEY and CDR2 SVGAGI. The CDR3 spans 14 residues. With 0 bases removed from V and 8 bases from J, the gap between germline ends came to 13 bases. CDR3 DNA: TGTGCCAGCAGTTACTCAAACCGGTTCCTCGAAGCTTTCTTT. It yields the protein CASSYSNRFLEAFF.